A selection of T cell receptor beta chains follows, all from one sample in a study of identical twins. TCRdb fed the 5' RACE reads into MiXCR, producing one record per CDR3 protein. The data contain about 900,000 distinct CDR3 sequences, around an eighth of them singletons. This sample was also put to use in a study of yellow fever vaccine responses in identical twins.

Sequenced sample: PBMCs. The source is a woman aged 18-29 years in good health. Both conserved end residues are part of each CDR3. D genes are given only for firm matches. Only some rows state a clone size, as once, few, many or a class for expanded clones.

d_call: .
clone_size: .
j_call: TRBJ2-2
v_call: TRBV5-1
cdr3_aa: CASSRNRDLRTGELFF
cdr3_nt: TGCGCCAGCAGCCGCAACCGGGACTTGAGGACCGGGGAGCTGTTTTTT

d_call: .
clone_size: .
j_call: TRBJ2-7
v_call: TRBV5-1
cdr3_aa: CASSPDPTENEQYF
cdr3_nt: TGCGCCAGCAGCCCCGATCCGACGGAGAACGAGCAGTACTTC

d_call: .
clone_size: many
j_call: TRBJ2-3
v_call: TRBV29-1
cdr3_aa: CSVEGLNTQYF
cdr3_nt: TGCAGCGTTGAGGGCCTTAATACGCAGTATTTT

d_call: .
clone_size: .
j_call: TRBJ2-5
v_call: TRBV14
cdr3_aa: CAIIGVGETQYF
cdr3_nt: TGTGCCATCATAGGGGTGGGTGAGACCCAGTACTTC

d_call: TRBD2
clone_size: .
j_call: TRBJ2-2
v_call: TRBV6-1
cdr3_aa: CASTAELARAGELFF
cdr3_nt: TGTGCCAGCACCGCTGAACTAGCGCGCGCCGGGGAGCTGTTTTTT

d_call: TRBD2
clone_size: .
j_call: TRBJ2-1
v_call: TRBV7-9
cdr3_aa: CASSLVPSGPYNEQFF
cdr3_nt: TGTGCCAGCAGCTTAGTCCCTAGCGGACCCTACAATGAGCAGTTCTTC

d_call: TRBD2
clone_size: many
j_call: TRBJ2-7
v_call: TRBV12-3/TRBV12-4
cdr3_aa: CASSSRTSGNNEQYF
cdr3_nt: TGTGCCAGCAGTTCTCGGACTAGCGGGAACAACGAGCAGTACTTC

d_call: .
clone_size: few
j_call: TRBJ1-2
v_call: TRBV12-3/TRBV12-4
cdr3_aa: CASRRDLYGYTF
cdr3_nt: TGTGCCAGCAGACGGGACCTCTATGGCTACACCTTC

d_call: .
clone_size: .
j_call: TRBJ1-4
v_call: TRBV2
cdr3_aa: CASSENNEKLFF
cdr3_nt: TGTGCCAGCAGTGAAAATAATGAAAAACTGTTTTTT

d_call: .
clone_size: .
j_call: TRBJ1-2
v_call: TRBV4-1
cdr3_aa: CASSQVMDRGQGYGYTF
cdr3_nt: TGCGCCAGCAGCCAAGTTATGGACCGGGGGCAGGGCTATGGCTACACCTTC

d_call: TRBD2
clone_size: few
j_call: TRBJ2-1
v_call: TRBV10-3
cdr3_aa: CAISAGGPSYNEQFF
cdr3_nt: TGTGCCATCAGCGCGGGAGGGCCGTCCTACAATGAGCAGTTCTTC

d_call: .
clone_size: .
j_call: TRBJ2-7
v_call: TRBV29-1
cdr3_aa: CSVVGWGVGEQYF
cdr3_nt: TGCAGCGTTGTAGGTTGGGGGGTTGGAGAGCAGTACTTC

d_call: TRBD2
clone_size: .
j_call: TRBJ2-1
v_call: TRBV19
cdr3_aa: CASAGLAAYNEQFF
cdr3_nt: TGTGCCAGTGCGGGACTAGCGGCCTACAATGAGCAGTTCTTC

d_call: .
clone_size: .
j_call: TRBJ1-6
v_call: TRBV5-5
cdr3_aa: CASSLERTISPLHF
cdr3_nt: TGTGCCAGCAGCTTGGAAAGGACTATCTCACCCCTCCACTTT

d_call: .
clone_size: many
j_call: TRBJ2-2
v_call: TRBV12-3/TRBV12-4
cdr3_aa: CASRARGGRHGELFF
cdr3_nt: TGTGCCAGCAGAGCTCGAGGAGGGCGGCACGGGGAGCTGTTTTTT

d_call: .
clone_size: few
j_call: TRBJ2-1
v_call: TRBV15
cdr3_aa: CATGHEQFF
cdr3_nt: TGTGCCACCGGGCATGAGCAGTTCTTC

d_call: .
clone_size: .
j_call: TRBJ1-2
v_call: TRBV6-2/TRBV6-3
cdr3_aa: CASRAGRHYGYTF
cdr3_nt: TGTGCCAGCAGAGCGGGACGGCACTATGGCTACACCTTC

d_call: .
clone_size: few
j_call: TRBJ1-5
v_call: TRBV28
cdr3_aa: CASSFGGPQPQHF
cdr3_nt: TGTGCCAGCAGTTTCGGGGGCCCGCAGCCCCAGCATTTT

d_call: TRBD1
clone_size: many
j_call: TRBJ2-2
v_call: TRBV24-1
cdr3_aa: CATSDPKFRGREAGELFF
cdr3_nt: TGTGCCACCAGTGATCCCAAATTCAGGGGGCGCGAAGCCGGGGAGCTGTTTTTT

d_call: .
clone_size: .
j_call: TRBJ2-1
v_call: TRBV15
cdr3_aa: CATDRGSYNEQFF
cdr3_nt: TGTGCCACCGATAGAGGGTCCTACAATGAGCAGTTCTTC

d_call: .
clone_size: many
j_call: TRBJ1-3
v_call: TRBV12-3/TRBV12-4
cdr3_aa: CASSLTASSGNTIYF
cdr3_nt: TGTGCCAGCAGTTTAACAGCCAGCTCTGGAAACACCATATATTTT

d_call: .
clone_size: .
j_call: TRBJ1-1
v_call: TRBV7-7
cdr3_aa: CASSPLERGTEAFF
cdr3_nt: TGTGCCAGCAGCCCCCTAGAGCGTGGGACTGAAGCTTTCTTT

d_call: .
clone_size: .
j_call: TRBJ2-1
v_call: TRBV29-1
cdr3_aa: CSAPRRTGENEQFF
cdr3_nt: TGCAGCGCCCCGCGCCGGACCGGGGAAAATGAGCAGTTCTTC

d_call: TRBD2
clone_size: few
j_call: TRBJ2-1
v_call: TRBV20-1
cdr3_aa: CSATAGLYNEQFF
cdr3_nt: TGCAGTGCTACAGCGGGACTATACAATGAGCAGTTCTTC

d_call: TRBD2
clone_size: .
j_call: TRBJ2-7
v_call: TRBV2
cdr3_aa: CASSEGSGTSYEQYF
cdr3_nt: TGTGCCAGCAGTGAGGGTAGCGGGACCTCCTACGAGCAGTACTTC

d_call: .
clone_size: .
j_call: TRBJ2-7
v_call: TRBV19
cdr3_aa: CASSVLEGGRYEQYF
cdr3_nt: TGTGCCAGTAGTGTCCTGGAGGGGGGACGCTACGAGCAGTACTTC

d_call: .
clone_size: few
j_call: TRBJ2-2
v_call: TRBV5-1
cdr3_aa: CASSASGDTGELFF
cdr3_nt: TGCGCCAGCAGCGCGAGCGGAGACACCGGGGAGCTGTTTTTT

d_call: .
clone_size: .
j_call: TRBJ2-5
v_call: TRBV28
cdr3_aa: CASSSTVKETQYF
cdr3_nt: TGTGCCAGCAGTTCGACAGTCAAAGAGACCCAGTACTTC

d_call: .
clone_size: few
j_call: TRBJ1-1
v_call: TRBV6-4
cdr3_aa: CASSGVGGNTEAFF
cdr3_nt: TGTGCCAGCAGTGGGGTCGGGGGGAACACTGAAGCTTTCTTT

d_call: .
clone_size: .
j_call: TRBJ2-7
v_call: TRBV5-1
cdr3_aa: CASSFGVHEQYF
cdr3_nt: TGCGCCAGCAGCTTCGGAGTTCACGAGCAGTACTTC

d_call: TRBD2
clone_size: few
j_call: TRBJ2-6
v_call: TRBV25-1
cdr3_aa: CASSEGLAGGSGANVLTF
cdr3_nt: TGTGCCAGCAGTGAAGGACTAGCGGGAGGTTCCGGGGCCAACGTCCTGACTTTC

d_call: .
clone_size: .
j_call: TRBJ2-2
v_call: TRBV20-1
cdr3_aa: CSARHREYVGELFF
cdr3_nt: TGCAGTGCAAGACATCGGGAGTATGTCGGGGAGCTGTTTTTT

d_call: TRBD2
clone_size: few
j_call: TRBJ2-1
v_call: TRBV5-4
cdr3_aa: CASRPVSGGTYNEQFF
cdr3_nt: TGTGCCAGCAGGCCCGTTAGCGGGGGCACCTACAATGAGCAGTTCTTC

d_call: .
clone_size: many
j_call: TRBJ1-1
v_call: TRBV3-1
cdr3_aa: CASSHWAGNTEAFF
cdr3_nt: TGTGCCAGCAGCCATTGGGCAGGGAACACTGAAGCTTTCTTT

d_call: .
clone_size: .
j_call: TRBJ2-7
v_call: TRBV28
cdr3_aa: CASRSNVDGGYEQYF
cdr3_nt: TGTGCCAGCAGATCTAATGTGGACGGTGGGTACGAGCAGTACTTC

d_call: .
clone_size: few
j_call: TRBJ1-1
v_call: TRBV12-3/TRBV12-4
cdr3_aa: CASTTGWGYTEAFF
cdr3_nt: TGTGCCAGCACCACAGGATGGGGGTACACTGAAGCTTTCTTT

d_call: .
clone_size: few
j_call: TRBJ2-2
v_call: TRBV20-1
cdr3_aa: CSASETNTGELFF
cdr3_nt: TGCAGTGCTAGCGAGACGAACACCGGGGAGCTGTTTTTT

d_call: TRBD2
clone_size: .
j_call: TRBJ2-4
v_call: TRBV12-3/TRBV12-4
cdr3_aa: CASRSSGSGQYF
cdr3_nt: TGTGCCAGCAGGTCTAGCGGGAGTGGTCAGTACTTC

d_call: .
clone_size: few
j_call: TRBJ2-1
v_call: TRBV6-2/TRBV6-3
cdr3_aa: CASSYVGYNEQFF
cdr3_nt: TGTGCCAGCAGTTACGTAGGATACAATGAGCAGTTCTTC

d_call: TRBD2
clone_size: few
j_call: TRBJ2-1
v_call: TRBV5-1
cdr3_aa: CASSLRASGNEQFF
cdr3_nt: TGCGCCAGCAGCTTGAGGGCTAGCGGCAATGAGCAGTTCTTC

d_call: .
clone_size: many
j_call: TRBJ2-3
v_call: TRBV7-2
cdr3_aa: CASSLMGAGSTDTQYF
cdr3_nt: TGTGCCAGCAGTTTGATGGGGGCAGGAAGCACAGATACGCAGTATTTT

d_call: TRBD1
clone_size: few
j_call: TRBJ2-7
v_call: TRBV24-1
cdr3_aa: CATSDPVGTGPFGQYF
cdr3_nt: TGTGCCACCAGTGACCCGGTTGGGACAGGCCCCTTTGGGCAGTACTTC

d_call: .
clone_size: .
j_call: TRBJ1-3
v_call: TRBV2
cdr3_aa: CASRLQGTGGNTIYF
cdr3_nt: TGTGCCAGCAGACTACAGGGCACTGGAGGAAACACCATATATTTT

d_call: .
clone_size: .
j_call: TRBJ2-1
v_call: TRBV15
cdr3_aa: CATSRDRAAGRHNEQFF
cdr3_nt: TGTGCCACCAGCAGAGATCGGGCCGCTGGGAGACACAATGAGCAGTTCTTC

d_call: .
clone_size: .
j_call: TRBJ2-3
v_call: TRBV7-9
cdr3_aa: CASATGTQYF
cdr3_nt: TGTGCCAGCGCGACGGGGACGCAGTATTTT